This T cell receptor beta chain was identified in a study of radiation and T cells in renal cell carcinoma. Study conclusions and caveats: Top tumor clonotypes rose in blood 2 weeks post-radiation, then contracted.

Turning to this clone: The antigen remains unidentified.

Time point defined: blood 4 weeks post-SBRT, at nephrectomy. As for treatment: 15 Gy SBRT to primary tumor, nephrectomy 4 weeks later. Generated by immunoSEQ multiplex PCR, the TCRdb table keeps only in-frame clones and is missing some. The table has over 60,000 clones, approximately 82% seen once. Germline V gene lookup returns CDR1 MNHNY and CDR2 SVGAGI (reference sequence). The CDR3 covers 13 residues. V shed 5 bases and J shed 8 bases, with 15 bases lying between them. Sequencing used blood, obtained from a patient whose treatment included radiotherapy and nephrectomy. The rearrangement joins TRBV6-6 to TRBJ1-2; D ambiguous. This receptor was obtained from a woman aged 60-75 years with renal cell carcinoma. The CDR3 sequence: CASSPDTGRGYTF. As DNA, the CDR3 is TGTGCCAGCAGTCCCGATACGGGGAGAGGCTACACCTTC.